These 25 T cell receptor beta chains were all obtained from the same sample, sequenced in a study of T cell responses to AZD1222 COVID-19 vaccine. TCRdb's copy holds only in-frame clones and misses some; the assay was immunoSEQ multiplex PCR. This table holds about 100,000 clones, 70% to 90% found once. The input for sequencing was peripheral blood, taken 28 days after the second AZD1222 dose. The receptors originated from an adult who received the AZD1222 COVID-19 vaccine.

This chain joins TRBV18 and TRBJ2-7; weak D call: TRBD2 (5 bases). The CDR3 has 16 amino acids. Germline CDR1 is KGHSH and CDR2 is LQKENI. Trimming shortened V by 2 bases and J by 5 bases, and 19 bases separated the two germline ends. The CDR3: CASSPMGSGSGNEQYF. For the CDR3, the DNA is TGTGCCAGCTCACCAATGGGATCGGGGTCAGGAAACGAGCAGTACTTC.

The chain links TRBV27 to TRBJ2-3; tentative D call: TRBD1 (6 bases). The V gene's germline CDR1 is MNHEY and CDR2 SMNVEV (reference sequence). The V end was cut by 5 bases, the J end by 4 bases, with 13 bases between. The CDR3 contains 14 residues. The CDR3 region has the DNA TGTGCCAGCAGTAGGACAGATTACGCAGATACGCAGTATTTT. This gives the protein CASSRTDYADTQYF.

V is TRBV6-5 and J is TRBJ1-2; D is unclear. Trimming pared 6 bases from V and 4 bases from J, leaving 18 bases between. The CDR3 is 15 residues long. Germline CDR1 and CDR2: MNHEY and SVGAGI. CDR3 region: CASRFDGVYPYGYTF. The CDR3 region has the DNA TGTGCCAGCAGATTTGACGGAGTGTACCCCTATGGCTACACCTTC.

This clone was detected once. This chain links TRBV19 with TRBJ2-1, with D unclear. The germline gives CDR1 LNHDA, CDR2 SQIVND (reference sequence). Trimming took 5 bases from V and 0 from J, leaving 11 bases between them. The CDR3 sequence is 15 residues long. The CDR3 DNA follows: TGTGCCAGTAGTGGTGTACCGAGCTCCTACAATGAGCAGTTCTTC. Amino acid sequence: CASSGVPSSYNEQFF.

The V and J genes are TRBV5-4 and TRBJ1-6, with TRBD1 as a possible D gene (6 bases). The germline CDR1 and CDR2 sequences are SGHNT and YYREEE (reference sequence). Trimming stripped 5 bases from V and 6 bases from J, with 12 bases between. The CDR3 consists of 14 residues. CDR3 sequence (DNA): TGTGCCAGCAGGTTACAGGGAATTAATTCACCCCTCCACTTT. This codes for CASRLQGINSPLHF.

The chain carries TRBV11-2 and TRBJ2-5; D gene ambiguous. V was pared by 4 bases and J by 5 bases, with 17 bases between. This CDR3 has 15 residues. Per the germline V gene, CDR1 is SGHAT and CDR2 is FQNNGV. The CDR3 protein is CASSYGRPATETQYF. The CDR3, as DNA: TGTGCCAGCAGCTACGGACGGCCGGCAACGGAGACCCAGTACTTC.

V usage is TRBV7-3 and J usage is TRBJ2-1, with a possible D match to TRBD2 (6 bases). There are 13 residues in the CDR3. Trimming pared 6 bases from V and 8 bases from J, leaving 14 bases between. Germline CDR1 reads SGHTA; CDR2 reads FQGTGA. CDR3 loop: CASSRPGGDEQFF. DNA of the CDR3: TGTGCCAGCAGTCGTCCTGGCGGGGATGAGCAGTTCTTC.

This clone has just a few counts. The DNA is omitted, as the CDR3 cannot be located on it reliably, and the CDR3 follows TCRdb's listing. V and J are TRBV27 and TRBJ1-1. The CDR3 comprises 16 residues, both ends counted. The germline V gene has CDR1 MNHEY and CDR2 SMNVEV (reference sequence). The CDR3 loop reads CVPAPPPMQMNTEAFF.

V and J are TRBV7-8 and TRBJ2-2; D perhaps matches TRBD1 (5 bases). The CDR3 length is 16 residues. Germline loops: CDR1 SGHVS, CDR2 FQNEAQ. The V end lost 4 bases, the J end lost 3 bases, and 15 bases lay between the germline ends. CDR3 loop: CASSYRARVDTGELFF. In DNA form, the CDR3 reads TGTGCCAGCAGCTATAGGGCCAGGGTTGACACCGGGGAGCTGTTTTTT.

CDR3 in amino acids: CASSSGGGHYGYTF. The CDR3 DNA reads as TGCGCCAGCAGTTCCGGTGGGGGGCACTATGGCTACACCTTC. The chain joins TRBV5-1 to TRBJ1-2, with a tentative D call TRBD1 (6 bases). The length of the CDR3 is 14 residues. From germline, CDR1 is SGHRS and CDR2 YFSETQ. Trimming took 5 bases from V and 3 from J, leaving 14 bases between them.

The rearrangement joins TRBV27 to TRBJ2-7; the match to TRBD1 covers 10 bases. Unmatched junction bases numbered 4, after V lost 7 bases and J lost 7 bases. Germline lookup yields CDR1 MNHEY and CDR2 SMNVEV (reference sequence). The CDR3 extends over 12 amino acids. The CDR3 nucleotides are TGTGCCAGCACCCGGACAGGGGGGGAGCAGTACTTC. It codes for CASTRTGGEQYF.

CDR3 nucleotide sequence: TGCAGCGTTGAAGATACTAGCGGGGGGGCGGGCCCCTACAATGAGCAGTTCTTC. Its translation: CSVEDTSGGAGPYNEQFF. The chain recombines TRBV29-1 with TRBJ2-1; 13 bases map to TRBD2. Germline V gene lookup returns CDR1 SQVTM and CDR2 ANQGSEA. V lost 0 bases, J lost 2 bases, and 7 bases stayed unmatched. This CDR3 comprises 18 residues.

This chain connects TRBV27 to TRBJ2-7; D is possibly TRBD1 (6 bases). CDR3 size: 16 residues. Trimming cost V 4 bases and J 2 bases, with 18 bases left between them. Germline CDR1 reads MNHEY; CDR2 reads SMNVEV (reference sequence). As DNA, the CDR3 is TGTGCCAGCAGTTGGGGGCCGGGACGGACCACCTACGAGCAGTACTTC. This translates into CASSWGPGRTTYEQYF.

The sample holds a few counts of this clone. The V and J genes are TRBV2 and TRBJ1-2; no firm D call. The CDR3 is 11 residues long. Trimming removed 4 bases at V and 8 bases at J, with 8 bases between. Looked up from germline, CDR1 is SNHLY and CDR2 is FYNNEI. The CDR3 is CASSAYSGYTF. The CDR3 DNA reads as TGTGCCAGCAGTGCCTATTCGGGCTACACCTTC.

The chain joins TRBV7-2 to TRBJ1-5; 8 positions match TRBD1. Germline V lookup: CDR1 SGHTA, CDR2 FQGNSA. This CDR3 is built from 13 residues. Unmatched junction bases numbered 2, after V lost 4 bases and J lost 6 bases. This chain's CDR3 is CASSSRGLQPQHF. Written as DNA, the CDR3 is TGTGCCAGCAGCTCCAGGGGGCTTCAGCCCCAGCATTTT.

This clone is a singleton in its sample. The chain has TRBV27 and TRBJ1-5, with D possibly TRBD1 on 5 matching bases. The V gene lost 6 bases and the J gene lost 3 bases, with 9 bases spanning the gap. Germline V gene lookup returns CDR1 MNHEY and CDR2 SMNVEV (reference sequence). This CDR3 region has 13 residues. The CDR3 loop is CASSWGSNQPQHF. CDR3 DNA sequence: TGTGCCAGCAGCTGGGGCTCCAATCAGCCCCAGCATTTT.

The chain is built from TRBV5-1 and TRBJ1-1; D call uncertain. Trimming left V 0 bases short and J 0 bases short, with 6 bases between. CDR3 length: 14 amino acids. The germline CDR1 and CDR2 sequences are SGHRS and YFSETQ. The CDR3 DNA follows: TGCGCCAGCAGCTTGGGAGTTATGAACACTGAAGCTTTCTTT. This codes for CASSLGVMNTEAFF.

The chain combines TRBV19 with TRBJ2-1, with D perhaps TRBD1 (6 bases). The V end was cut by 6 bases, the J end by 4 bases, with 13 bases between. The CDR3 contains 14 residues. CDR1 LNHDA and CDR2 SQIVND come from the germline V gene (reference sequence). The CDR3, as DNA: TGTGCCAGTAGACAGGGCACGATATACAATGAGCAGTTCTTC. It encodes CASRQGTIYNEQFF.

The chain links TRBV7-9 to TRBJ2-7; D is uncertain. CDR3 length: 13 residues. The V end lost 5 bases, the J end lost 2 bases, and 10 bases lay between the germline ends. Germline assignment: CDR1 SEHNR and CDR2 FQNEAQ (reference sequence). CDR3 region: CASSTQVTYEQYF. CDR3 in DNA: TGTGCCAGCAGCACTCAGGTTACCTACGAGCAGTACTTC.

The chain joins TRBV5-1 to TRBJ2-7; D possibly corresponds to TRBD1 (6 bases). The germline CDR1 and CDR2 sequences are SGHRS and YFSETQ. This CDR3 spans 15 amino acids. V was shortened by 0 bases and J by 2 bases, with 12 bases between the two germline ends. CDR3 in amino acids: CASSLGGRATYEQYF. CDR3 in DNA: TGCGCCAGCAGCTTGGGGGGGCGGGCCACCTACGAGCAGTACTTC.

This rearrangement joins TRBV19 to TRBJ1-4; TRBD1 might be the D (5 bases). CDR3 length: 14 amino acids. Trimming stripped 3 bases from V and 7 bases from J, with 12 bases between. Per germline, CDR1 LNHDA and CDR2 SQIVND (reference sequence). The chain's CDR3 is CASSMQRDGEKLFF. CDR3 nucleotides: TGTGCCAGTAGTATGCAAAGGGACGGTGAAAAACTGTTTTTT.

DNA of the CDR3: TGTGCCAGCAGCTTAGACCCTTTTGGCAATTCACCCCTCCACTTT. Translating it yields CASSLDPFGNSPLHF. The chain carries TRBV6-5 and TRBJ1-6; D is ambiguous. V was cut by 6 bases and J by 7 bases, with 16 bases left in between. The CDR3 is 15 amino acids. Germline V gives CDR1 MNHEY, CDR2 SVGAGI.

The chain recombines TRBV27 with TRBJ2-4; D is tentatively TRBD1 or TRBD2 (5 bases each). This CDR3 region has 17 residues. V was shortened by 5 bases and J by 1 base, with 18 bases between the two germline ends. Germline CDR1 is MNHEY and CDR2 is SMNVEV (reference sequence). This CDR3 reads CASSPGPGTGAKNIQYF. In nucleotides, the CDR3 is TGTGCCAGCAGTCCGGGACCCGGCACCGGTGCCAAAAACATTCAGTACTTC.

In DNA, the CDR3 is TGCGCCAGCAGCTTGGGTTTGCGTAACAATGAGCAGTTCTTC. Protein: CASSLGLRNNEQFF. The chain recombines TRBV5-1 with TRBJ2-1; D is unresolved. Trimming pared 0 bases from V and 5 bases from J, leaving 9 bases between. The germline CDR1 and CDR2 sequences are SGHRS and YFSETQ. The CDR3 covers 14 residues.

The chain is built from TRBV12-5 and TRBJ2-7; D is perhaps TRBD2 (5 bases). Per germline, CDR1 LGHNT and CDR2 FRNRAP. The CDR3 loop spans 16 amino acids. V was cut by 5 bases and J by 3 bases, with 20 bases left in between. The CDR3 region has the DNA TGTGCTAGTGGTCTCCTGACCTCCGGACTGGACTACGAGCAGTACTTC. This encodes CASGLLTSGLDYEQYF.